This TCR beta chain was sequenced in a study of T cell responses to AZD1222 COVID-19 vaccine. Some clones are missing from TCRdb's copy, which holds only in-frame ones; the method was immunoSEQ multiplex PCR. The sample yields about 88,000 clones, around 90% seen once. The CDR3 sequence is 14 residues long. The V gene lost 5 bases and the J gene lost 6 bases, with 16 bases spanning the gap. Germline CDR1 and CDR2: SGHTA and FQGTGA. The chain combines TRBV7-3 with TRBJ1-1; no clear D gene. The specimen comprised peripheral blood, sampled on day 0 of AZD1222 vaccination. The receptor comes from an adult in good health. DNA for the CDR3: TGTGCCAGCAGCCAGACTCGACACGCGGCTGAAGCTTTCTTT. Residues: CASSQTRHAAEAFF.